This TCR beta chain was documented in a study of blood T cell repertoires in COVID-19. Study overall: Spain, Italy and the United States supplied samples that represented acute and convalescent COVID-19. The analysed material was cDNA or gDNA that came from T cells, B-cell-depleted T cells, or PBMCs.

This CDR3 has 17 amino acids. Germline V CDR1 and CDR2: GTSNPN, SVGIG (reference sequence). The V gene lost 1 base and the J gene lost 4 bases, with 19 bases spanning the gap. Using immunoSEQ multiplex PCR, the repertoire was profiled, and TCRdb retains in-frame clones only, with some absent. This table has about 250,000 clones, under 85% appearing once. The sequence derives from a human donor with COVID-19, enrolled during active disease. The donor label of this sample is uncertain. The sample was peripheral blood. This chain connects TRBV30 to TRBJ1-4; D is unclear. The CDR3 loop reads CAWSDKTPGGGNEKLFF. The DNA of the CDR3 is TGTGCCTGGAGTGACAAAACCCCAGGTGGAGGTAATGAAAAACTGTTTTTT.